Below, 23 T cell receptor beta chains from the same sample are listed, as sequenced in a study of T cells in women clearing cervical HPV infection. Libraries were prepared by immunoSEQ multiplex PCR; TCRdb keeps only in-frame clonotypes and omits some of them. The sample's table shows 25,000 to 30,000 clones. Sequencing was carried out using blood buffy coat. These receptors all stem from a woman aged 18-70 years with a cervical HPV16 infection that either progressed to CIN3+ or cleared (not recorded which).

A remark on this clone: The read halts 3 residues ahead of the CDR3 end, with the missing end drawn from the germline J gene. V and J are TRBV20-1 and TRBJ2-7; 9 bases are a match to TRBD1. Germline V CDR1 and CDR2: DFQATT, SNEGSKA (reference sequence). The CDR3 has 15 residues. The V gene end was trimmed by 4 bases and the J gene end by 3 bases; junction bases not matched to a gene: 10. The sequenced CDR3 bases are TGCAGTGCTACCGACCGGGACAGGGACGTCTACGAG. Protein product: CSATDRDRDVYE. The CDR3, in full, reads CSATDRDRDVYEQYF.

As regards this clone: The read terminates 3 residues ahead of where the CDR3 ends, so the germline J gene completes it. The chain couples TRBV6-2 or TRBV6-3 to TRBJ2-3; D not resolved. Trimming pared 7 bases from V and 1 base from J, leaving 12 bases between. Germline V gives CDR1 MNHEY, CDR2 SVGEGT. This CDR3 spans 14 amino acids. The CDR3 spells CASKGLLGTDTQYF. The part of the CDR3 DNA that was read is TGTGCCAGCAAAGGGCTCTTGGGCACAGATACG.

Remarks on this clone: Read data end 3 residues before the CDR3 end; the end is taken from the germline J gene. The V call is TRBV7-3, the J call TRBJ2-2; 7 bases map to TRBD1. Per germline, CDR1 SGHTA and CDR2 FQGTGA. The CDR3 length is 16 residues. Trimming removed 5 bases from V and 6 bases from J; junction bases left unmatched: 12. The CDR3 bases that were read are TGTGCCAGCAGCGTCACCGGGACAGTCGTATCCGGGGAG. Its translation: CASSVTGTVVSGE. The entire CDR3 reads CASSVTGTVVSGELFF.

Notes on this clone: The read terminates 3 residues before the CDR3 end, so the remaining end is supplied by the germline J gene. The chain joins TRBV6-2 or TRBV6-3 to TRBJ2-7; possibly TRBD1 for D (6 bases). The germline CDR1 and CDR2 sequences are MNHEY and SVGEGT. The CDR3 is 13 amino acids. With 7 bases removed from V and 3 bases from J, the gap between germline ends came to 13 bases. The CDR3 loop reads CASNQGLFYEQYF. CDR3 DNA, as far as it was read: TGTGCCAGCAATCAGGGGCTCTTCTACGAG.

Remarks on this clone: The observed sequence ends 3 residues before the CDR3 terminus, with the missing tail filled in from the germline J gene. V is TRBV20-1 and J is TRBJ2-5; TRBD2 might be the D (6 bases). From germline, CDR1 is DFQATT and CDR2 SNEGSKA (reference sequence). V lost 1 base and J lost 4, with 7 bases in between. The CDR3 is 12 amino acids. CDR3 loop: CSARAEGETQYF. The sequenced CDR3 bases are TGCAGTGCTAGAGCGGAGGGAGAGACC.

Worth noting for this clone: From the germline J gene comes the end of the CDR3, since the read stops 3 residues before it. The chain has TRBV20-1 and TRBJ2-2, with D possibly TRBD2 on 5 matching bases. The CDR3 is made up of 14 amino acids. Between the trimmed V and J ends, which lost 0 bases and 3 bases, there was a span of 8 bases. Looked up from germline, CDR1 is DFQATT and CDR2 is SNEGSKA (reference sequence). CDR3: CSARDRLYTGELFF. CDR3 DNA (partial): TGCAGTGCTAGAGATCGACTATACACCGGGGAG.

Worth noting for this clone: The CDR3 end lies 3 residues beyond the end of the read and is filled in from the germline J gene. The V and J genes are TRBV11-2 and TRBJ2-7; 11 bases align to TRBD2. V lost 5 bases and J lost 1; bases outside the gene matches: 4. CDR1 SGHAT and CDR2 FQNNGV come from the germline V gene. The CDR3 loop spans 15 amino acids. The DNA read from the CDR3 is TGTGCCAGCAGCCCGACTAGCGGGGCATCCTACGAG. Protein: CASSPTSGASYE. The entire CDR3 is CASSPTSGASYEQYF.

Note on this clone: Read sequence stops 3 residues before the CDR3 end, and the germline J gene provides the missing end. The rearrangement uses TRBV9 and TRBJ2-1, with 7 bases identical to TRBD2. The CDR3 is 16 residues long. Germline V CDR1 and CDR2: SGDLS, YYNGEE. Trimming at V came to 4 bases and at J to 0 bases, leaving 7 bases not matched to a gene. The CDR3 protein is CASSPKAGNSYNEQFF. The sequenced part of the CDR3 DNA is TGTGCCAGCAGCCCTAAAGCGGGGAACTCCTACAATGAG.

As concerns this clone: The read ends 3 residues shy of where the CDR3 ends; the end is completed using the germline J gene. The genes are TRBV19 and TRBJ2-2; D gene ambiguous. The CDR3 sequence is 13 residues long. Germline V CDR1 and CDR2: LNHDA, SQIVND (reference sequence). V dropped 1 base and J dropped 8 bases, with 8 bases sitting between them. The sequenced CDR3 bases are TGTGCCAGTAGTATAGGAGAGGCAGGGGAG. Residues: CASSIGEAGE. The CDR3, in full, reads CASSIGEAGELFF.

Comments on this clone: The CDR3 extends 3 residues past the end of the read, so its final part is completed from the germline J gene. The chain couples TRBV6-2 or TRBV6-3 to TRBJ2-2; D might be TRBD1 (5 bases). Germline lookup yields CDR1 MNHEY and CDR2 SVGEGT. The CDR3 extends over 15 amino acids. CDR3: CASSRRNSGANVLFF. CDR3 bases read: TGTGCCAGCAGTCGCCGAAACTCTGGGGCCAACGTG.

On this clone: At one end the junction does not follow the germline gene, possibly because of a read error. The CDR3 end falls 3 residues outside the read, so it is completed with the germline J gene. The chain carries TRBV4-2 and TRBJ2-2; 7 bases are a match to TRBD1. There are 13 residues in the CDR3. Germline V gives CDR1 LGHNA, CDR2 YNFKEQ. CDR3 in amino acids: CASSRYRGEELFF. The CDR3 DNA, read in part, is TGCGCCAGCAGCCGATACAGGGGAGAGGAG.

Details on this clone: The CDR3 end falls 3 residues outside the read, so it is completed with the germline J gene. The J gene is TRBJ1-1, the V gene TRBV2, with D perhaps TRBD1 (6 bases). Deletions cut 2 bases from V and 6 bases from J, with 10 bases between. CDR3 length equals 13 residues. From germline, CDR1 is SNHLY and CDR2 FYNNEI. CDR3 bases read: TGTGCCAGCAGTGAATTGACAGGCTCTGAA. Translating it yields CASSELTGSE. The entire CDR3 is CASSELTGSEAFF. The whole variable domain, remainder taken from reference TRBV2 and TRBJ1-1, is EPEVTQTPSHQVTQMGQEVILRCVPISNHLYFYWYRQILGQKVEFLVSFYNNEISEKSEIFDDQFSVERPDGSNFTLKIRSTKLEDSAMYFCASSELTGSEAFFGQGTRLTVV.

On this clone: The junction shows a germline mismatch at one end, possibly a read error. The CDR3 extends 3 residues past the end of the read, so its final part is completed from the germline J gene. The sample has other DNA sequences that encode this CDR3 too. The chain has TRBV7-2 and TRBJ1-3; no reliable D call. The CDR3 runs 15 residues. Germline CDR1 SGHTA, CDR2 FQGNSA. Incomplete CDR3 DNA: TGTGCCAGCAGCTCAAGGGCCCCCTCTGGAAACACA. Translated, it gives CASSSRAPSGNT. The whole CDR3 is CASSSRAPSGNTIYF. The variable domain in full, completed from reference TRBV7-2 and TRBJ1-3, reads GAGVSQSPSNKVTEKGKDVELRCDPISGHTALYWYRQSLGQGLEFLIYFQGNSAPDKSGLPSDRFSAERTGGSVSTLTIQRTQQEDSAVYLCASSSRAPSGNTIYFGEGSWLTVV.

Comment on this clone: The CDR3 end lies 3 residues beyond the end of the read and is filled in from the germline J gene. The rearrangement joins TRBV6-1 to TRBJ1-6, with unresolved D. Per germline, CDR1 MNHNS and CDR2 SASEGT. Trimming took 2 bases from V and 2 from J, leaving 10 bases between them. The CDR3 has 16 residues. CDR3 region: CASSEQDNAYNSPLHF. Incomplete CDR3 DNA: TGTGCCAGCAGTGAACAGGATAACGCCTATAATTCACCC.

As regards this clone: Read sequence stops 3 residues before the CDR3 end, and the germline J gene provides the missing end. The rearrangement links TRBV4-1 to TRBJ2-5; 7 bases align to TRBD2. Trimming cost V 1 base and J 0 bases; bases outside gene matches: 2. The CDR3 runs 15 residues. In germline, CDR1 is MGHRA, CDR2 YSYEKL. Partial CDR3 DNA: TGCGCCAGCAGCCAAGGCCGGGGGGACCAAGAGACC. Protein product: CASSQGRGDQET. Given in full, the CDR3 is CASSQGRGDQETQYF.

The covered CDR3 bases are TGTGCCTGGAGTGTACATGAGACG. Protein: CAWSVHET. The full CDR3 is CAWSVHETQYF. The chain joins TRBV30 to TRBJ2-3; no definite D call. The CDR3 goes on 3 residues after the read ends, and that part is filled in from the germline J gene. Germline V gene sequence: CDR1 GTSNPN, CDR2 SVGIG (reference sequence). CDR3 size: 11 residues. Full variable domain (rest looked up from reference TRBV30 and TRBJ2-3): SQTIHQWPATLVQPVGSPLSLECTVEGTSNPNLYWYRQAAGRGLQLLFYSVGIGQISSEVPQNLSASRPQDRQFILSSKKLLLSDSGFYLCAWSVHETQYFGPGTRLTVL.

About this clone: The CDR3 goes on 3 residues after the read ends, and that part is filled in from the germline J gene. V is TRBV7-3 and J is TRBJ2-5; TRBD2 agrees at 8 bases. The germline V gene has CDR1 SGHTA and CDR2 FQGTGA. The CDR3 runs to 13 residues. Trimming at V came to 3 bases and at J to 5 bases, leaving 2 bases not matched to a gene. The CDR3 region is CASSFSGAETQYF. Partial CDR3 DNA: TGTGCCAGCAGCTTTAGCGGGGCTGAGACC.

For this clone: The read finishes 3 residues shy of the CDR3 end, and the germline J gene is used to complete it. The V and J genes are TRBV7-2 and TRBJ2-3; the D gene is possibly TRBD1 (5 bases). The CDR3 length is 14 residues. Germline V lookup: CDR1 SGHTA, CDR2 FQGNSA. CDR3 bases read: TGTGCCAGCAGCTTAGGACAGAATCAAGAGACG. Encoded protein: CASSLGQNQET. The full CDR3 reads CASSLGQNQETQYF. Variable domain in full (rest from reference TRBV7-2 and TRBJ2-3): GAGVSQSPSNKVTEKGKDVELRCDPISGHTALYWYRQSLGQGLEFLIYFQGNSAPDKSGLPSDRFSAERTGGSVSTLTIQRTQQEDSAVYLCASSLGQNQETQYFGPGTRLTVL.

For this clone: The read terminates 3 residues ahead of where the CDR3 ends, so the germline J gene completes it. This rearrangement joins TRBV5-1 to TRBJ2-5; D remains ambiguous. V was cut by 0 bases and J by 3 bases, with 9 bases left in between. The germline V gene has CDR1 SGHRS and CDR2 YFSETQ. The CDR3 is 14 amino acids. CDR3 in amino acids: CASSLALGEETQYF. The CDR3 bases that were read are TGCGCCAGCAGCTTGGCGCTAGGAGAAGAGACC.

As for this clone: The read gets to within 3 residues of the CDR3 end, and the germline J gene fills in the rest. This rearrangement joins TRBV5-1 to TRBJ1-2, with a possible D match to TRBD1 (6 bases). V was shortened by 3 bases and J by 7 bases, with 13 bases between the two germline ends. The CDR3 totals 13 residues. Germline assignment: CDR1 SGHRS and CDR2 YFSETQ. The sequenced part of the CDR3 DNA is TGCGCCAGCAGCTCTCCAGGGGCGGGTGGC. It codes for CASSSPGAGG. The complete CDR3 reads CASSSPGAGGYTF. Supplemented by reference TRBV5-1 and TRBJ1-2, the full variable domain reads KAGVTQTPRYLIKTRGQQVTLSCSPISGHRSVSWYQQTPGQGLQFLFEYFSETQRNKGNFPGRFSGRQFSNSRSEMNVSTLELGDSALYLCASSSPGAGGYTFGSGTRLTVV.

A remark on this clone: The read comes to an end 3 residues before the CDR3 does, leaving the germline J gene to fill in the end. The chain combines TRBV19 with TRBJ1-4; 10 bases line up with TRBD1. J gave up 6 bases and V 6 bases, and 7 bases lay outside the gene matches. The germline V gene encodes CDR1 LNHDA and CDR2 SQIVND (reference sequence). CDR3 length equals 15 residues. The CDR3 here is CASRDPGTGDEKLFF. The DNA read from the CDR3 is TGTGCCAGTAGGGACCCGGGGACAGGGGATGAAAAA.

Concerning this clone itself: The CDR3 extends 3 residues past the end of the read, so its final part is completed from the germline J gene. This chain joins TRBV7-8 and TRBJ2-4; TRBD1 might be the D (6 bases). CDR3 length equals 16 residues. Germline assignment: CDR1 SGHVS and CDR2 FQNEAQ. Here the CDR3 reads CASSTQNRGHNYGQYF. The CDR3 DNA, read in part, is TGTGCCAGCAGCACCCAAAACCGGGGACATAACTATGGT.

A note on this clone: The CDR3 end is not reached by the read, which stops 3 residues before it; the germline J gene fills it in. The V and J genes are TRBV18 and TRBJ2-7; 11 nucleotides align to TRBD2. Germline trimming cut 3 bases from V and 2 bases from J; bases unmatched to any gene: 3. The CDR3 is made up of 15 amino acids. CDR1 and CDR2 from the germline V gene are KGHSH and LQKENI. CDR3 sequence reads: CASSPSGRAAYEQYF. The part of the CDR3 DNA that was read is TGTGCCAGCTCACCTAGCGGGAGGGCCGCCTACGAG.